These 20 T cell receptor beta chains were all obtained from the same sample, sequenced in a study of blood T cell repertoires in COVID-19. Method: immunoSEQ multiplex PCR; TCRdb's copy keeps in-frame clones and lacks some. The sample shows 300,000 to 400,000 clones, about 87% of them seen only once. Input material: peripheral blood. Every receptor here comes from a human donor in a cohort sampled during active COVID-19.

The chain recombines TRBV3-1 (or the pseudogene TRBV3-2) with TRBJ2-3, with a weak D call TRBD2 (5 bases). Trimming removed 4 bases at V and 5 bases at J, with 10 bases between. Germline CDR1 LGHDT, CDR2 YNNKEL (reference sequence). This CDR3 region has 13 residues. CDR3 nucleotides: TGTGCCAGCAGCCTGGCCGGGAAAGATACGCAGTATTTT. Translated, it gives CASSLAGKDTQYF.

On this clone itself: This sample includes further DNA sequences coding for the same CDR3. This chain connects TRBV20-1 to TRBJ2-3, with D unresolved. The germline CDR1 and CDR2 sequences are DFQATT and SNEGSKA (reference sequence). Trimming left V 3 bases short and J 3 bases short, with 4 bases between. The CDR3 has 11 amino acids. The CDR3 DNA reads TGCAGTGCTAGCCTTACAGATACGCAGTATTTT. Translation: CSASLTDTQYF.

The CDR3 sequence is CATSRRIQGDQPQHF. For the CDR3, the DNA is TGTGCCACCAGCAGAAGGATACAGGGGGATCAGCCCCAGCATTTT. The genes are TRBV15 and TRBJ1-5; 8 bases align to TRBD1. Trimming took 2 bases from V and 5 from J; bases not matched to a gene: 5. The CDR3 is 15 residues long. CDR1 and CDR2 from the germline V gene are LNHNV and YYDKDF (reference sequence).

The genes are TRBV3-1 (or the pseudogene TRBV3-2) and TRBJ2-3; 7 bases match TRBD2. The CDR3 is 15 residues long. Germline trimming cut 5 bases from V and 2 bases from J; bases unmatched to any gene: 7. The germline V gene encodes CDR1 LGHDT and CDR2 YNNKEL (reference sequence). In DNA, the CDR3 is TGTGCCAGCAGCTCTCTAGCGGACCCCACAGATACGCAGTATTTT. It encodes CASSSLADPTDTQYF.

The rearrangement joins TRBV30 to TRBJ1-1; TRBD1 agrees at 8 bases. After removal of 1 base from V and 3 bases from J, the junction contained 16 bases not matched to a gene. Germline CDR1 reads GTSNPN; CDR2 reads SVGIG (reference sequence). The CDR3 extends over 18 amino acids. The CDR3 loop is CAWSGNLDRGILDTEAFF. The CDR3, as DNA: TGTGCCTGGAGTGGAAATCTCGACAGGGGAATTTTGGACACTGAAGCTTTCTTT.

This chain links TRBV6-6 with TRBJ2-1; the match to TRBD2 covers 8 bases. The CDR3 has 13 residues. The germline V gene has CDR1 MNHNY and CDR2 SVGAGI (reference sequence). Trimming cost V 3 bases and J 15 bases; bases outside gene matches: 10. The CDR3 loop is CASSYGGLREGFF. In DNA form, the CDR3 reads TGTGCCAGCAGTTATGGCGGCCTCCGGGAGGGGTTCTTC.

The rearrangement links TRBV18 to TRBJ2-4; 10 bases match TRBD2. CDR1 and CDR2 from the germline V gene are KGHSH and LQKENI. V shed 6 bases, J shed 6 bases, and the junction held 8 bases outside the gene matches. The CDR3 is 15 amino acids. CDR3 bases: TGTGCCAGCTCCCCCCTAGCGGGAGAGGCAAACATTCAGTACTTC. This sequence encodes CASSPLAGEANIQYF.

V is TRBV5-1 and J is TRBJ2-1; 10 nucleotides match TRBD2. The germline V gene encodes CDR1 SGHRS and CDR2 YFSETQ. This CDR3 has 17 amino acids. Unmatched junction bases numbered 6, after V lost 1 base and J lost 2 bases. The CDR3 protein is CASSLKMSGRAYNEQFF. The CDR3 region has the DNA TGCGCCAGCAGCTTGAAAATGAGCGGGAGGGCCTACAATGAGCAGTTCTTC.

Here the CDR3 reads CASSLIQGANGYGYTF. In DNA form, the CDR3 reads TGTGCCAGCAGCTTGATCCAGGGGGCCAATGGCTATGGCTACACCTTC. This sequence joins TRBV3-1 (or the pseudogene TRBV3-2) and TRBJ1-2; 8 bases are a match to TRBD1. Germline V gene sequence: CDR1 LGHDT, CDR2 YNNKEL (reference sequence). V lost 5 bases to trimming and J lost 4 bases; unmatched junction nucleotides: 12. This CDR3 is 16 amino acids long.

This chain links TRBV9 with TRBJ1-6, with D uncertain. Germline V gene lookup returns CDR1 SGDLS and CDR2 YYNGEE. The CDR3 loop spans 13 amino acids. The V end was cut by 4 bases, the J end by 6 bases, with 8 bases between. The DNA for the CDR3 is TGTGCCAGCAGCCTGACGGGTAATTCACCCCTCCACTTT. This codes for CASSLTGNSPLHF.

The chain has TRBV5-1 and TRBJ1-3, with D possibly matching TRBD1 (5 bases). Germline V lookup: CDR1 SGHRS, CDR2 YFSETQ. The CDR3 consists of 15 residues. Between the trimmed V and J ends, which lost 4 bases and 0 bases, there was a span of 11 bases. Here the CDR3 DNA reads TGCGCCAGCAGCCCTCAGCAGGGCTCTGGAAACACCATATATTTT. This codes for CASSPQQGSGNTIYF.

V usage is TRBV5-8 and J usage is TRBJ2-3, with D possibly matching TRBD2 (6 bases). V was clipped by 0 bases and J by 8 bases, with 13 bases between them. Germline V gives CDR1 SGHTS, CDR2 YDEGEE. This CDR3 comprises 14 residues. Here the CDR3 DNA reads TGTGCCAGCAGCTTGGTTTATCGGGGGTTTACGCAGTATTTT. It yields the protein CASSLVYRGFTQYF.

J is TRBJ2-2 and V is TRBV5-1; TRBD2 might be the D (6 bases). With 4 bases removed from V and 4 bases from J, the gap between germline ends came to 11 bases. The CDR3 runs 14 residues. Germline V CDR1 and CDR2: SGHRS, YFSETQ. In DNA, the CDR3 is TGCGCCAGCAGCGGAGGGTCACTCACCGGGGAGCTGTTTTTT. The encoded protein is CASSGGSLTGELFF.

This clone was seen a few times. This chain joins TRBV27 and TRBJ2-7; D is unclear. CDR1 is MNHEY, CDR2 SMNVEV, per germline (reference sequence). The germline V and J ends were trimmed by 6 bases and 2 bases, with 11 bases remaining between them. This CDR3 contains 13 residues. The CDR3 loop reads CASRSSSAYEQYF. In DNA, the CDR3 is TGTGCCAGCAGGTCTTCCTCAGCCTACGAGCAGTACTTC.

CDR3 coding DNA: TGTGCCAGCAGTTACTCGAGCCCGGGGGAAGGGGATGGCTACACCTTC. It codes for CASSYSSPGEGDGYTF. The J gene is TRBJ1-2, the V gene TRBV6-6, with D possibly being TRBD1 (5 bases). The CDR3 runs to 16 residues. Trimming removed 0 bases at V and 6 bases at J, with 17 bases between. Germline values: CDR1 MNHNY, CDR2 SVGAGI (reference sequence).

V usage is TRBV5-1 and J usage is TRBJ2-1; TRBD2 is a possible D gene (6 bases). The length of the CDR3 is 20 residues. Germline V gene sequence: CDR1 SGHRS, CDR2 YFSETQ. Deletions cut 0 bases from V and 4 bases from J, with 26 bases between. This CDR3 is CASSLESGLEIRAKYNEQFF. CDR3 sequence (DNA): TGCGCCAGCAGCTTGGAATCGGGACTGGAGATTAGAGCCAAGTACAATGAGCAGTTCTTC.

J is TRBJ1-1 and V is TRBV30; TRBD1 aligns across 7 bases. Germline V gene data show CDR1 as GTSNPN and CDR2 as SVGIG (reference sequence). The ends lost 3 bases at V and 8 bases at J; junction bases unmatched: 6. CDR3 length equals 12 residues. The CDR3 bases are TGTGCCTGGAGCGGCCGGACAGGAGAAGCTTTCTTT. It codes for CAWSGRTGEAFF.

Written as DNA, the CDR3 is TGTGCCAGTAGCAAACAGGGGGTCACTGAAGCTTTCTTT. Translation gives CASSKQGVTEAFF. The chain links TRBV19 to TRBJ1-1; 8 positions match TRBD1. Germline CDR1 and CDR2: LNHDA and SQIVND (reference sequence). The CDR3 totals 13 residues. Trimming cost V 6 bases and J 4 bases; bases outside gene matches: 4.

The chain links TRBV5-1 to TRBJ1-1; 9 nucleotides match TRBD1. Germline V CDR1 and CDR2: SGHRS, YFSETQ. The CDR3 has 14 amino acids. V dropped 5 bases and J dropped 6; count of bases not matched to a gene: 8. This CDR3 is CASSQQGAGSEAFF. DNA for the CDR3: TGCGCCAGCAGTCAACAGGGGGCAGGGTCTGAAGCTTTCTTT.

The V call is TRBV19, the J call TRBJ2-5; possibly TRBD1 for D (6 bases). Germline V gene data show CDR1 as LNHDA and CDR2 as SQIVND (reference sequence). V was trimmed by 6 bases and J by 4 bases, leaving 15 bases between them. The CDR3 is 14 amino acids. CDR3 in DNA: TGTGCCAGTAGGAGGGCAGGGGTCGGAGAGACCCAGTACTTC. It translates to CASRRAGVGETQYF.